This TCR beta chain appears in the sequencing data of a study of neurological immune-mediated disorders. J lost 0 bases, V lost 10 bases, and 12 bases had no gene match. CDR1 and CDR2 (germline): MDHEN, SYDVKM. The CDR3 totals 16 residues. It was by 5'RACE with 10-nucleotide random UMIs that the cDNA was made. TCRdb re-called the 5' RACE reads with MiXCR, one entry per CDR3 protein. The sample consists of 25,000 to 30,000 distinct CDR3 sequences, about 17% of them appearing once. The time point is: technical triplicate 3. Libraries from sorted cells used 900,000 or so T cells (CD4+ or CD8+). This clonotype occurred many times.

Source material: CD4+ T cells from blood. The receptor was isolated from a female donor with HTLV-1-associated myelopathy (HAM/TSP). V is TRBV28 and J is TRBJ1-3, with 7 positions matching TRBD1. In nucleotides, the CDR3 is TGTGCCACCTCCGCCTACAGGGGAAGCTCTGGAAACACCATATATTTT. Protein product: CATSAYRGSSGNTIYF.